This is a list of T cell receptor beta chains from one sample in a study of blood T cell repertoires in COVID-19. TCRdb keeps only in-frame clones here, not all; method: immunoSEQ multiplex PCR. The data contain some 670,000 clones, 85% to 90% of them singletons. The sample consisted of peripheral blood. The source of these receptors is a young woman with acute or convalescent COVID-19. Both conserved end residues are part of each CDR3. The D gene is left open where the match is weak. Not all rows give a size; the values are once, few, many and, for expanded clones, a class.

cdr3_nt	cdr3_aa	d_call	v_call	j_call	clone_size
TGTGCCAGCCGGACTAGCGGGGGAAACCAAGAGACCCAGTACTTC	CASRTSGGNQETQYF	TRBD2	TRBV2	TRBJ2-5	.
TGCGCCAGCAGCTTAAACCAGGGTATTAACTACGAGCAGTACTTC	CASSLNQGINYEQYF	.	TRBV5-1	TRBJ2-7	.
TGTGCCAGCAGTTTTACAGGGGCCAAAGGATCCTACGAGCAGTACTTC	CASSFTGAKGSYEQYF	TRBD1	TRBV28	TRBJ2-7	.
TGTGCCTCTTCGTTAGCCCACAGGGCTCTGAACACTGAAGCTTTCTTT	CASSLAHRALNTEAFF	.	TRBV19	TRBJ1-1	.
TGTGCCATCAGTCCCCGGACAGGGGGGAACACCGGGGAGCTGTTTTTT	CAISPRTGGNTGELFF	TRBD1	TRBV10-3	TRBJ2-2	once
TGTGCCAGCAAGCCGGGCGGGGGCCTTCCGGCGCAGTATTTT	CASKPGGGLPAQYF	.	TRBV7-2	TRBJ2-3	.
TGTGCCAGCAGCTTGGGCAGTCTCTACGAGCAGTACTTC	CASSLGSLYEQYF	.	TRBV13	TRBJ2-7	.
TGTGCCAGTAATAGGAAGGACAGCCGGCATGGCTACACCTTC	CASNRKDSRHGYTF	.	TRBV19	TRBJ1-2	.
TGTGCCAGCTCACCAGGAAGCGGGGGGGTAAATGAGCAGTTCTTC	CASSPGSGGVNEQFF	TRBD2	TRBV18	TRBJ2-1	once
TGTGCCAGCAGTTACTACAGGAACTATGGCTACACCTTC	CASSYYRNYGYTF	.	TRBV6-5	TRBJ1-2	.
TGCGCCAGCAGCTTGGGGGTAACGCAGGGAATGAACACTGAAGCTTTCTTT	CASSLGVTQGMNTEAFF	.	TRBV5-1	TRBJ1-1	.
TGCAGCGATGGGGTGGAGGGGGCAAGCTATGGCTACACCTTC	CSDGVEGASYGYTF	TRBD1	TRBV29-1	TRBJ1-2	.
TGTGCCAGCAGCTTGAGTCCAGGGGATGCTCGGGCTAACACCTTC	CASSLSPGDARANTF	.	TRBV5-6	TRBJ1-2	.
TGTGCCAGCAGCTTTGAGGGGGGGAGGGTGAGCACTGAAGCTTTCTTT	CASSFEGGRVSTEAFF	.	TRBV11-2	TRBJ1-1	.
TGTGCCAGTAGTATAGTAAGCGGTGAAGATCAGCCCCAGCATTTT	CASSIVSGEDQPQHF	.	TRBV19	TRBJ1-5	.
TGTGCCATCAGTGCTGGGACAGGCTCCTCGGGGCTCGGCTACACCTTC	CAISAGTGSSGLGYTF	TRBD1	TRBV10-3	TRBJ1-2	.
TGTGCCAGCAGTCCAAACACAGATACGCAGTATTTT	CASSPNTDTQYF	.	TRBV12-3/TRBV12-4	TRBJ2-3	.
TGTGCCAGCAGTCTACCCCCCGACACTGAAGCTTTCTTT	CASSLPPDTEAFF	.	TRBV28	TRBJ1-1	.
TGTGCCAGTAGTGAGTATCGGGGGGCTAATCAGCCCCAGCATTTT	CASSEYRGANQPQHF	.	TRBV19	TRBJ1-5	.
TGTGCCAGCAGCGGTGGCCGGGGACAGGTTGGGAACACTGAAGCTTTCTTT	CASSGGRGQVGNTEAFF	TRBD1	TRBV11-2	TRBJ1-1	.
TGCGCCAGCAGCTCCAACCAAGAGACCCAGTACTTC	CASSSNQETQYF	.	TRBV5-1	TRBJ2-5	.
TGTGCCAGCAGTGAAGTGGCAGGAAAGCAGTTCTTC	CASSEVAGKQFF	.	TRBV6-1	TRBJ2-1	.
TGTGCCAGCAGCCCATCCGGGACAATTGATTCACCCCTCCACTTT	CASSPSGTIDSPLHF	.	TRBV9	TRBJ1-6	.
TGTGCCAGCAGCCAAGACAGATTGAATCAGCCCCAGCATTTT	CASSQDRLNQPQHF	.	TRBV3-1/TRBV3-2	TRBJ1-5	.
TGTGCCAGCACCTACAGCGGGGAGAGGGGAGGTACGCAGTATTTT	CASTYSGERGGTQYF	TRBD2	TRBV7-3	TRBJ2-3	.
TGTGCCAGCAGCTTGTGCGGCGGGAATAAGGGCTACACCTTC	CASSLCGGNKGYTF	.	TRBV5-8	TRBJ1-2	few
TGTGCCAGCAGAAGACTAGCGGGGGACACAGATACGCAGTATTTT	CASRRLAGDTDTQYF	TRBD2	TRBV6-4	TRBJ2-3	.
TGTGCCAGACCCAAACAGGGGGATAATGAAAAACTGTTTTTT	CARPKQGDNEKLFF	TRBD1	TRBV5-3	TRBJ1-4	.
TGTGCCAGCAGTGAAGCGCAGGGCCCCTACAATGAGCAGTTCTTC	CASSEAQGPYNEQFF	.	TRBV6-1	TRBJ2-1	.
TGTGCCAGCAGCGTAGGGGGACAGGGGGCGCAAGGCTACACCTTC	CASSVGGQGAQGYTF	TRBD1	TRBV9	TRBJ1-2	.
TGTGCCAGCAGCCCGGGACTAGCGGTCACAGATACGCAGTATTTT	CASSPGLAVTDTQYF	TRBD2	TRBV7-9	TRBJ2-3	.
TGTGCCAGCTCACCTATTCCTAGTTGGGAACTTCGGGGCACCATATATTTT	CASSPIPSWELRGTIYF	.	TRBV18	TRBJ1-3	few
TGTGCCAGCAGCTTAGTTTCAGGCACAGGGGCCGGGGAGCTGTTTTTT	CASSLVSGTGAGELFF	TRBD1	TRBV7-7	TRBJ2-2	once
TGTGCCAGCAGCTTAGTCCCACGACAGGGGTCACGTTCACCCCTCCACTTT	CASSLVPRQGSRSPLHF	TRBD1	TRBV11-2	TRBJ1-6	.
TGTGCCAGCACTCCTGGGTGGGCAGGGCCTAGTCGAATGTCACCCCTCCACTTT	CASTPGWAGPSRMSPLHF	.	TRBV27	TRBJ1-6	.
TGTGCCTCTTGGACAGGGGGCAGCACAGATACGCAGTATTTT	CASWTGGSTDTQYF	TRBD1	TRBV10-3	TRBJ2-3	.
TGTGCCAGCAGTGATGATAGCGGGGGGGCTGATGAGCAGTTCTTC	CASSDDSGGADEQFF	TRBD2	TRBV6-1	TRBJ2-1	.